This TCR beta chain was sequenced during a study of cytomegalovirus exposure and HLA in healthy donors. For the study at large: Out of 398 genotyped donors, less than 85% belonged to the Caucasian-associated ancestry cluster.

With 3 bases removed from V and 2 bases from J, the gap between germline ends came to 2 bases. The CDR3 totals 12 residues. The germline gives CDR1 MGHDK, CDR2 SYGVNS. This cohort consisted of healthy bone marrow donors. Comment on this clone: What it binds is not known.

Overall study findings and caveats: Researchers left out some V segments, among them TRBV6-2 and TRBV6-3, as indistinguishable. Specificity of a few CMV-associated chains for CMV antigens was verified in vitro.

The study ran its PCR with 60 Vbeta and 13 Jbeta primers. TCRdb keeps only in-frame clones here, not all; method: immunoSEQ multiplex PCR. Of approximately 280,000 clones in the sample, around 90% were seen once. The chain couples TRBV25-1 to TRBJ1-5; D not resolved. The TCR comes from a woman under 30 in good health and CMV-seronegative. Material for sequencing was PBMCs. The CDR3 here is CASSDGNQPQHF. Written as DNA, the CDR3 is TGTGCCAGCAGTGACGGCAATCAGCCCCAGCATTTT.